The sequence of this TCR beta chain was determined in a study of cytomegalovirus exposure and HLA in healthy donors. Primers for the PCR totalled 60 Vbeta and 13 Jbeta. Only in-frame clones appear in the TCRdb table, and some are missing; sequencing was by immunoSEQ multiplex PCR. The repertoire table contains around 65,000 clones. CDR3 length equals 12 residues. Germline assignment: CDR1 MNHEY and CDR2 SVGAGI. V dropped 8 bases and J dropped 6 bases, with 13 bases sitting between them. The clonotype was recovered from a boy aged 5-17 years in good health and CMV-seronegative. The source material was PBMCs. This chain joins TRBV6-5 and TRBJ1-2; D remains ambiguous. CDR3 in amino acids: CASEGGSNGYTF. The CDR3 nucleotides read TGTGCCAGCGAGGGAGGGAGCAATGGCTACACCTTC.